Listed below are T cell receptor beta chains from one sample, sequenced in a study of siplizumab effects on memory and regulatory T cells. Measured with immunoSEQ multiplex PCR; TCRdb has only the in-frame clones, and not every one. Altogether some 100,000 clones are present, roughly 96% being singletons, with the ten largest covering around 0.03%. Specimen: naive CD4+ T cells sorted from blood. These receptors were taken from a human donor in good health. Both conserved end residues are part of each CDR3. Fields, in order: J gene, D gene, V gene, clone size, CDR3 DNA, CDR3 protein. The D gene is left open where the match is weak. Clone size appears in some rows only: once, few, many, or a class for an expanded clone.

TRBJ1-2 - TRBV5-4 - TGTGCCAGCAGCCCGGGGACGGGTAACTATGGCTACACCTTC CASSPGTGNYGYTF
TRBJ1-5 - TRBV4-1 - TGCGCCAGCAGCCAAGATTATAACGGAGATCAGCCCCAGCATTTT CASSQDYNGDQPQHF
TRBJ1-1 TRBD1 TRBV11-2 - TGTGCCAGCAGCTTGGGGACAGGGAACACTGAAGCTTTCTTT CASSLGTGNTEAFF
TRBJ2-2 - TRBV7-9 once TGTGCCACGAGCCTCAGGGGTCCGAACACCGGGGAGCTGTTTTTT CATSLRGPNTGELFF
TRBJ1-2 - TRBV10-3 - TGTGCCATCAGTGCGCCCCTGGGAGGGGGACACTATGGCTACACCTTC CAISAPLGGGHYGYTF
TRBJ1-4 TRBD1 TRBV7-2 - TGTGCCAGCAGCTCGACAGGGGATTCGTATGAAAAACTGTTTTTT CASSSTGDSYEKLFF
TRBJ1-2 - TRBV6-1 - TGTGCCAGCCCGTCGAGCATTTATGGCTACACCTTC CASPSSIYGYTF
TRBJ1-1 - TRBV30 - TGTGCCTGGACGAAGGGGACCGACACTGAAGCTTTCTTT CAWTKGTDTEAFF
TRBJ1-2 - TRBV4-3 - TGCGCCAGCAGCCAAGATACGGAAGGCTATGGCTACACCTTC CASSQDTEGYGYTF
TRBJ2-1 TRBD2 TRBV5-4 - TGTGCCAGCAGCTTGGTGGTGGGGAGGGATGAGCAGTTCTTC CASSLVVGRDEQFF
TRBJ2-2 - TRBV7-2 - TGTGCCAGCAGCTCGGGACATATAACCGGGGAGCTGTTTTTT CASSSGHITGELFF
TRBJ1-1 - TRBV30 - TGTGCCTGGATAGGGTTGGAGACTGAAGCTTTCTTT CAWIGLETEAFF
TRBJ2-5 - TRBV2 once TGTGCCAGCAGTGTGTTGGTCGGGGGAGAGCGACAAGAGACCCAGTACTTC CASSVLVGGERQETQYF
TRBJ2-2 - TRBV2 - TGTGCCAGCAGATCCCAGGGGAGCGCCGGGGAGCTGTTTTTT CASRSQGSAGELFF
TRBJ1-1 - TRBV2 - TGTGCCAGCACCGGGGACCGGAACACTGAAGCTTTCTTT CASTGDRNTEAFF
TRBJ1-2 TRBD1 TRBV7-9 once TGTGCCAGCAGCTTAGCCGACAGGGGCTCCTATGGCTACACCTTC CASSLADRGSYGYTF
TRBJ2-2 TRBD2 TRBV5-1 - TGCGCCAGCAGCTTGAGACTAGCAGCGAACACCGGGGAGCTGTTTTTT CASSLRLAANTGELFF
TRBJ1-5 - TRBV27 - TGTGCCAGCAGTTTCCGCTTAGTGGGGGGGCCTAGCAATCAGCCCCAGCATTTT CASSFRLVGGPSNQPQHF
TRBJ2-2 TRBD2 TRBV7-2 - TGTGCCAGCAGCCCCCTTTCGGGGGGGCTCACCGGGGAGCTGTTTTTT CASSPLSGGLTGELFF
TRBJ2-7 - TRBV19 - TGTGCCAGTAGTCGGGACCGAGCCTACGAGCAGTACTTC CASSRDRAYEQYF
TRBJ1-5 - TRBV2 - TGTGCCAGCAGTTCCTGGCTCGATGATCAGCCCCAGCATTTT CASSSWLDDQPQHF
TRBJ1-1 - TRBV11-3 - TGTGCCAGCAGCTTAGTGGCGGCCGGTGAAGCTTTCTTT CASSLVAAGEAFF
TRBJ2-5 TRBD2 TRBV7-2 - TGTGCCAGCAGCGGGGGACTAGGGGAGACCCAGTACTTC CASSGGLGETQYF
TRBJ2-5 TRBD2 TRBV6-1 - TGTGCCAGCAGTGAACTAGCGGGGGGGCTGGAGACCCAGTACTTC CASSELAGGLETQYF
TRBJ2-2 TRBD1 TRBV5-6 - TGTGCCAGCAGCTTGGGAGGGGGCAGGACCGGGGAGCTGTTTTTT CASSLGGGRTGELFF
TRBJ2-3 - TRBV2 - TGTGCCAGCAGTGAAGGGTCCACAGATACGCAGTATTTT CASSEGSTDTQYF